The source of this T cell receptor beta chain is a study of blood T cell repertoires in COVID-19. Study-wide background: Specimens from acute and convalescent COVID-19 originated in the United States, Italy and Spain.

Assay used: immunoSEQ multiplex PCR; TCRdb lists only in-frame clones, some missing. The sample contains roughly 250,000 clones, about 81% of which appear only once. The CDR3 spans 16 residues. Germline CDR1 MNHNY, CDR2 SVGAGI (reference sequence). The V gene end was trimmed by 7 bases and the J gene end by 17 bases; junction bases not matched to a gene: 22. What was sequenced was peripheral blood. This rearrangement joins TRBV6-6 to TRBJ2-6; 8 bases are shared with TRBD1. The TCR originated in a woman in her fifties or sixties with active or convalescent COVID-19. The CDR3 DNA follows: TGTGCCAGCACCGACCCTAGGGCAGGGGACAGGTCGCGGTTGACTTTC. It is translated as CASTDPRAGDRSRLTF.